This T cell receptor beta chain appears in the sequencing data of a study of T cells in tumors after PD-1 blockade. Here immunoSEQ multiplex PCR was the method, and the copy in TCRdb shows in-frame clones only, minus some. The table lists about 59,000 clones, around 80% of them singletons, with about an eighth in the top ten. The CDR3 covers 15 residues. With V trimmed by 5 bases and J by 3 bases, 6 bases remained unmatched. The germline V gene encodes CDR1 LGHNA and CDR2 YNFKEQ. V and J are TRBV4-2 and TRBJ2-7, with 11 bases matching TRBD2. This specimen consisted of PBMCs, obtained before anti-PD-1 treatment. The TCR comes from a human donor with basal cell carcinoma. The CDR3 DNA reads TGTGCCAGCAGCGCGCGACTAGCGGGGATCTACGAGCAGTACTTC. Amino acid sequence: CASSARLAGIYEQYF.